This T cell receptor beta chain was obtained from a study of control samples from healthy donors and cancer patients. TCRdb's copy holds only in-frame clones and misses some; the assay was immunoSEQ multiplex PCR. The sample consists of roughly 86,000 clones, more than 85% of them appearing once. The germline V gene has CDR1 WNHNN and CDR2 SYGVQD (reference sequence). The V segment lost 3 bases and the J segment 0 bases; nucleotides outside the gene matches: 7. CDR3 length: 17 amino acids. The chain links TRBV10-1 to TRBJ2-1, with 8 nucleotides matching TRBD2. The receptor was derived from a woman aged 25 to 39 in good health. The sequencing input was blood. CDR3 region: CASSDPGRVSSYNEQFF. CDR3 sequence (DNA): TGCGCCAGCAGTGACCCCGGGAGGGTGAGCTCCTACAATGAGCAGTTCTTC.